This T cell receptor beta chain stems from a study of radiation and T cells in renal cell carcinoma. With regard to this clone: Its antigen is not identified.

Treatment indicated: treatment-naive control, cytoreductive nephrectomy. TCRdb keeps only in-frame clones here, not all; method: immunoSEQ multiplex PCR. The sample shows around 16,000 clones, about 58% of them seen only once. Findings and caveats of the study: Only small tumor regions of roughly 1 g were sampled. Top 100 clonotypes averaged about 54% in irradiated versus about 40% in nephrectomy-only tumors.

The CDR3 contains 13 residues. Per the germline V gene, CDR1 is LGHNA and CDR2 is YSLEER. Trimming removed 1 base at V and 5 bases at J, with 9 bases between. The clonotype originates from a man aged 35 to 55 with renal cell carcinoma. This chain connects TRBV4-3 to TRBJ2-7; TRBD1 or TRBD2 may be the D gene (6 bases each). The sequenced sample was tumor tissue, obtained from a patient whose treatment was nephrectomy without radiotherapy. In DNA, the CDR3 is TGCGCCAGCAGCCAAGGGGGGGCGGACGAGCAGTACTTC. Translation: CASSQGGADEQYF.